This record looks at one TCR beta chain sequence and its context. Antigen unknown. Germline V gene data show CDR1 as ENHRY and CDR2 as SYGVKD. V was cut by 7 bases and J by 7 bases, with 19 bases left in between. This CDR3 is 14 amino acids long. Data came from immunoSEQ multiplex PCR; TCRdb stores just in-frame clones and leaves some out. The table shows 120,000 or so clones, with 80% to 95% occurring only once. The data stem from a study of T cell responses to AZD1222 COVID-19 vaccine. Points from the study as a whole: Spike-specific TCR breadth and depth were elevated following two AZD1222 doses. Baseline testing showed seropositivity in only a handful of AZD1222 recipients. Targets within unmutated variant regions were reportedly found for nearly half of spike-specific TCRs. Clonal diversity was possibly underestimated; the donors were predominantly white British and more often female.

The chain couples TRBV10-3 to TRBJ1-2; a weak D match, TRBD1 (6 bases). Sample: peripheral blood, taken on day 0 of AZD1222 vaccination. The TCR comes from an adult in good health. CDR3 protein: CAIKGPGAEAGYTF. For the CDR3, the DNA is TGTGCCATCAAAGGCCCGGGGGCTGAGGCTGGCTACACCTTC.